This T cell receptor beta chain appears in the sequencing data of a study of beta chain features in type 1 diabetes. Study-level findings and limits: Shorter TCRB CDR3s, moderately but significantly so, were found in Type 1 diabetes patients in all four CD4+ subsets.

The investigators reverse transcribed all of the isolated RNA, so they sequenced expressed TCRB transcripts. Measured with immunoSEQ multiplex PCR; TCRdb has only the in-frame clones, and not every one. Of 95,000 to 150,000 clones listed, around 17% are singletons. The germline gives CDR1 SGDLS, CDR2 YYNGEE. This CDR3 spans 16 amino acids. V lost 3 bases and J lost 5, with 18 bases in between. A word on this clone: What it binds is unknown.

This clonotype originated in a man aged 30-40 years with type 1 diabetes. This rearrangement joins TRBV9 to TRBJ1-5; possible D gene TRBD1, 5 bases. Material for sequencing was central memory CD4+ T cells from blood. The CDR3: CASSAGPPGSDQPQHF. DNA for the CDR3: TGTGCCAGCAGCGCGGGACCGCCTGGATCTGATCAGCCCCAGCATTTT.